This paragraph covers one T cell receptor beta chain sequence. This record comes from a study of blood T cell repertoires in COVID-19. The repertoire was sequenced with immunoSEQ multiplex PCR; TCRdb's copy has only in-frame clones and lacks some. The data contain about 150,000 clones, around 84% of them singletons. CDR3 size: 16 residues. Trimming pared 1 base from V and 4 bases from J, leaving 13 bases between. The germline gives CDR1 SGHTA, CDR2 FQGNSA. Material: peripheral blood. This sequence joins TRBV7-2 and TRBJ2-2; D not certain. This TCR was recovered from a man over 45 with active or convalescent COVID-19. CDR3 nucleotides: TGTGCCAGCAGCTTAGTTCTGCTTACTTCCACCGGGGAGCTGTTTTTT. Protein sequence: CASSLVLLTSTGELFF.